This T cell receptor beta chain was captured in a study of a mutant IDH1 vaccine in newly diagnosed glioma. Libraries were prepared by immunoSEQ multiplex PCR; TCRdb keeps only in-frame clonotypes and omits some of them. Of some 29,000 clones listed, around 87% are singletons. The sample's time point: week 5, during vaccination. A single vaccine dose contained 300 ug of mutant IDH1 20-mer peptide, and topical imiquimod was used with it. Turning to this clone: The antigen is unknown.

Germline CDR1 is KGHSH and CDR2 is LQKENI. CDR3 length equals 15 residues. The V and J ends lost 6 bases and 7 bases respectively, with 18 bases between them. This sequence joins TRBV18 and TRBJ2-2; D possibly corresponds to TRBD2 (6 bases). The clonotype originates from a woman aged 40 to 49 with glioma. Some clones in this sample may be carry-over from other donors' samples. The source was peripheral blood mononuclear cells (PBMCs), collected from a glioma patient whose treatment included an IDH1 peptide vaccine. The CDR3 loop is CASSAPGGVNGELFF. The CDR3 nucleotides read TGTGCCAGCTCCGCTCCCGGGGGAGTGAACGGGGAGCTGTTTTTT.